The 22 T cell receptor beta chains given below trace back to one sample, sequenced in a study of T cell responses to AZD1222 COVID-19 vaccine. Clones were read by immunoSEQ multiplex PCR, and TCRdb kept only the in-frame ones, dropping some. The table includes 150,000 to 200,000 clones, 80% to 90% detected once. The material sequenced was peripheral blood, taken 28 days after the second dose of the MenACWY control vaccine. Receptors were obtained from an adult who received the MenACWY meningococcal vaccine as a control.

This clone was counted a single time. The chain carries TRBV6-5 and TRBJ2-7, with D perhaps given as TRBD1 or TRBD2 (5 bases each). The ends were cut back, 2 bases at V and 1 base at J, with 15 bases in the middle. Germline V gene data show CDR1 as MNHEY and CDR2 as SVGAGI. This CDR3 comprises 16 residues. This CDR3 is CASSYRPRDPSYEQYF. The CDR3 bases are TGTGCCAGCAGTTACAGACCCCGGGACCCATCCTACGAGCAGTACTTC.

CDR3 protein: CASSYHASDSYEQYF. The DNA of the CDR3 is TGTGCCAGCAGTTACCACGCGTCGGACTCCTACGAGCAGTACTTC. The chain links TRBV6-2 or TRBV6-3 to TRBJ2-7; D is uncertain. The CDR3 is 15 amino acids. Trimming removed 2 bases from V and 0 bases from J, with 11 bases in between. Looked up from germline, CDR1 is MNHEY and CDR2 is SVGEGT.

The DNA for the CDR3 is TGTGCTAGTGGTTTGTCTGGGGCCAACGTCCTGACTTTC. This gives the protein CASGLSGANVLTF. The chain recombines TRBV12-5 with TRBJ2-6; D remains unclear. The germline gives CDR1 LGHNT, CDR2 FRNRAP. Trimming cost V 2 bases and J 1 base, with 0 bases left between them. CDR3 length: 13 amino acids. The variable domain in full, completed from reference TRBV12-5 and TRBJ2-6, reads DARVTQTPRHKVTEMGQEVTMRCQPILGHNTVFWYRQTMMQGLELLAYFRNRAPLDDSGMPKDRFSAEMPDATLATLKIQPSEPRDSAVYFCASGLSGANVLTFGAGSRLTVL.

This clone was observed a single time. The V and J genes are TRBV11-2 and TRBJ1-2; D unclear. The CDR3 runs 13 residues. Germline V lookup: CDR1 SGHAT, CDR2 FQNNGV. Trimming took off 0 bases at V and 5 bases at J, with 7 bases between the two ends. The DNA of the CDR3 is TGTGCCAGCAGCTTAGAAAGCGGGTATGGCTACACCTTC. It encodes CASSLESGYGYTF.

The rearrangement uses TRBV11-2 and TRBJ1-5; D is possibly TRBD1 (6 bases). CDR1 is SGHAT, CDR2 FQNNGV, per germline. Deletions cut 1 base from V and 10 bases from J, with 11 bases between. The CDR3 covers 13 residues. The CDR3 bases are TGTGCCAGCAGCTTAGGGGGGACAAGACCCCAGCATTTT. Translation gives CASSLGGTRPQHF.

This clone appeared once. The gene calls are TRBV6-2 or TRBV6-3 and TRBJ2-2, with no clear D. The CDR3 has 14 amino acids. Germline-derived CDR1 and CDR2 are MNHEY and SVGEGT. The V end lost 0 bases, the J end lost 4 bases, and 6 bases lay between the germline ends. The CDR3 spells CASSYSWGTGELFF. The CDR3 DNA is TGTGCCAGCAGTTACTCCTGGGGCACCGGGGAGCTGTTTTTT.

This chain links TRBV19 with TRBJ2-3, with D perhaps TRBD1 (6 bases). Trimming removed 7 bases at V and 1 base at J, with 15 bases between. Germline CDR1 reads LNHDA; CDR2 reads SQIVND (reference sequence). CDR3 length: 15 residues. The CDR3 DNA sequence: TGTGCCAGTAATCCAGGGGTGGGGGGCACAGATACGCAGTATTTT. Translation gives CASNPGVGGTDTQYF. Variable domain in full (rest from reference TRBV19 and TRBJ2-3): DGGITQSPKYLFRKEGQNVTLSCEQNLNHDAMYWYRQDPGQGLRLIYYSQIVNDFQKGDIAEGYSVSREKKESFPLTVTSAQKNPTAFYLCASNPGVGGTDTQYFGPGTRLTVL.

The genes are TRBV11-2 and TRBJ1-6; no firm D call. Per germline, CDR1 SGHAT and CDR2 FQNNGV. V was pared by 4 bases and J by 13 bases, with 8 bases between. The CDR3 covers 11 residues. CDR3 in amino acids: CASSSLSPLHF. In DNA form, the CDR3 reads TGTGCCAGCAGCTCCCTTAGTCCCCTCCACTTT.

This sequence joins TRBV6-5 and TRBJ2-6; D is unresolved. CDR3 length: 16 residues. Trimming pared 0 bases from V and 1 base from J, leaving 7 bases between. Germline-derived CDR1 and CDR2 are MNHEY and SVGAGI. The chain's CDR3 is CASSYSIRSGANVLTF. The CDR3 DNA reads as TGTGCCAGCAGTTACTCGATCAGGTCTGGGGCCAACGTCCTGACTTTC.

The CDR3 bases are TGTGCCAGCAGCTTTGGGAAAGGAGCGCCGAGCTCCTACGAGCAGTACTTC. This gives the protein CASSFGKGAPSSYEQYF. The gene calls are TRBV5-4 and TRBJ2-7; D not certain. The CDR3 spans 17 residues. Trimming removed 2 bases from V and 0 bases from J, with 18 bases in between. Germline values: CDR1 SGHNT, CDR2 YYREEE (reference sequence).

In its sample, this clone was seen a few times. The chain links TRBV6-5 to TRBJ1-6, with D hard to call. Between the trimmed V and J ends, which lost 2 bases and 2 bases, there was a span of 4 bases. The CDR3 runs to 14 residues. Germline lookup yields CDR1 MNHEY and CDR2 SVGAGI. The CDR3 DNA is TGTGCCAGCAGTTACAGGGCCTATAATTCACCCCTCCACTTT. Protein product: CASSYRAYNSPLHF.

V is TRBV7-6 and J is TRBJ2-7; TRBD2 matches 9 bases. This CDR3 is 17 amino acids long. V lost 5 bases to trimming and J lost 7 bases; unmatched junction nucleotides: 18. Looked up from germline, CDR1 is SGHVS and CDR2 is FNYEAQ. Here the CDR3 reads CASSPSRVGSGSGEQYF. In DNA, the CDR3 is TGTGCCAGCAGCCCCAGCCGTGTGGGTAGCGGGAGTGGTGAGCAGTACTTC. Using reference TRBV7-6 and TRBJ2-7 for the parts outside the CDR3, the full variable domain is GAGVSQSPRYKVTKRGQDVALRCDPISGHVSLYWYRQALGQGPEFLTYFNYEAQQDKSGLPNDRFSAERPEGSISTLTIQRTEQRDSAMYRCASSPSRVGSGSGEQYFGPGTRLTVT.

The genes are TRBV11-2 and TRBJ2-3; 7 positions match TRBD2. V lost 2 bases and J lost 2; bases outside the gene matches: 16. This CDR3 is 19 amino acids long. The V gene's germline CDR1 is SGHAT and CDR2 FQNNGV. The CDR3 DNA reads as TGTGCCAGCAGCTTACCCCAAACTAGCGAAAACAGACACACAGATACGCAGTATTTT. It is translated as CASSLPQTSENRHTDTQYF.

The chain carries TRBV11-3 and TRBJ1-1; D perhaps matches TRBD1 (5 bases). This CDR3 region has 15 residues. Trimming cost V 3 bases and J 4 bases, with 15 bases left between them. Germline CDR1 is SGHNT and CDR2 is YENEEA. Here the CDR3 DNA reads TGTGCCAGCAGCTTCTCCGGGACCTCGGGCACTGAAGCTTTCTTT. Translated: CASSFSGTSGTEAFF.

The chain uses TRBV13 and TRBJ2-3; no reliable D call. The V and J ends lost 2 bases and 3 bases respectively, with 6 bases between them. CDR3 size: 13 residues. CDR1 is PRHDT and CDR2 is FYEKMQ in the germline V gene (reference sequence). CDR3 nucleotides: TGTGCCAGCAGCTTACCGGGTACAGATACGCAGTATTTT. Amino acids: CASSLPGTDTQYF.

This clone has only one observation. The J gene is TRBJ1-2, the V gene TRBV19; D unresolved. CDR3 length: 13 residues. The germline gives CDR1 LNHDA, CDR2 SQIVND (reference sequence). V dropped 3 bases and J dropped 4 bases, with 9 bases sitting between them. The CDR3 reads CASSIQDLYGYTF. The CDR3 DNA reads as TGTGCCAGTAGTATCCAGGACCTCTATGGCTACACCTTC.

The chain carries TRBV7-2 and TRBJ1-5; D may be TRBD1 (6 bases). The V gene lost 2 bases and the J gene lost 3 bases, with 11 bases spanning the gap. CDR1 SGHTA and CDR2 FQGNSA come from the germline V gene. The CDR3 extends over 15 amino acids. CDR3 coding DNA: TGTGCCAGCAGCTTAATGGGGGCGAACAATCAGCCCCAGCATTTT. It yields the protein CASSLMGANNQPQHF.

The V gene is TRBV6-5, the J gene TRBJ2-7; D is undetermined. Trimming took 0 bases from V and 0 from J, leaving 9 bases between them. The germline gives CDR1 MNHEY, CDR2 SVGAGI. CDR3 length: 15 residues. CDR3 bases: TGTGCCAGCAGTTACTCTAGGCAGAGCTCCTACGAGCAGTACTTC. The encoded protein is CASSYSRQSSYEQYF.

This rearrangement joins TRBV6-1 to TRBJ2-1; D is unresolved. With 2 bases removed from V and 3 bases from J, the gap between germline ends came to 11 bases. Germline values: CDR1 MNHNS, CDR2 SASEGT. The CDR3 has 15 residues. In DNA, the CDR3 is TGTGCCAGCAGTGAACAGGCAACATTCTACAATGAGCAGTTCTTC. Translated, it gives CASSEQATFYNEQFF.

This chain connects TRBV2 to TRBJ1-4, with a tentative D call TRBD1 (5 bases). In germline, CDR1 is SNHLY, CDR2 FYNNEI. This CDR3 contains 14 residues. Trimming pared 6 bases from V and 5 bases from J, leaving 13 bases between. The DNA of the CDR3 is TGTGCCAGCAGACGGGGCAGCGTAAATGAAAAACTGTTTTTT. Residues: CASRRGSVNEKLFF.

Here the CDR3 reads CATSGSSIPEKLFF. The CDR3 nucleotides are TGTGCCACCAGCGGATCGTCTATTCCGGAAAAACTGTTTTTT. The rearrangement links TRBV24-1 to TRBJ1-4; unclear D gene. The V end lost 7 bases, the J end lost 8 bases, and 16 bases lay between the germline ends. CDR1 and CDR2 (germline): KGHDR, SFDVKD. This CDR3 is built from 14 residues.

V and J are TRBV27 and TRBJ2-6; 11 nucleotides line up with TRBD1. The CDR3 sequence is 14 residues long. The J segment lost 7 bases and the V segment lost 6 bases, leaving 2 bases of the junction unmatched. Germline CDR1 is MNHEY and CDR2 is SMNVEV (reference sequence). In nucleotides, the CDR3 is TGTGCCAGCAGGGGACAGGGGGAAGCCAACGTCCTGACTTTC. The encoded protein is CASRGQGEANVLTF.